This TCR beta chain was obtained from a study of response to subunit inactivated influenza vaccine. The V end was cut by 4 bases, the J end by 1 base, with 12 bases between. The V gene's germline CDR1 is SGHTA and CDR2 FQGNSA. This CDR3 is built from 15 residues. The sample holds a few counts of this clonotype. Using its own MiXCR run on the RT-PCR reads, TCRdb lists one record per CDR3 protein. The sample includes 530,000 or so distinct CDR3 sequences, about 12% of them seen just once. This clonotype originated in a man aged 45-65 years who received an inactivated influenza vaccine. The rearrangement uses TRBV7-2 and TRBJ2-3, with a tentative D call TRBD1 (6 bases). The source material was PBMCs from blood, sampled on the day of vaccination. As DNA, the CDR3 is TGTGCCAGCAGCTCACAGGGTGTTGGCACAGATACGCAGTATTTT. Amino acid sequence: CASSSQGVGTDTQYF.